This TCR beta chain emerged from a study of naive and memory T cell subsets. An equimolar mix of two oligonucleotides served as the beta constant-region primer for TRBC1 and TRBC2. Ligated cDNA was amplified by four rounds of PCR with nested alpha and beta constant-region primers and SP2. One entry per CDR3 protein results from TCRdb running MiXCR on the UMI-ligation and nested PCR reads. The sample contains 120,000 or so distinct CDR3 sequences, 35% to 45% of which appear only once. After removal of 7 bases from V and 4 bases from J, the junction contained 15 bases not matched to a gene. The germline V gene has CDR1 MDHEN and CDR2 SYDVKM. The CDR3 spans 16 residues.

The chain joins TRBV28 to TRBJ1-2; TRBD1 matches at 7 bases. Sequenced input: central memory CD4+ T cells from blood. The clonotype originates from a human donor in good health. The CDR3 DNA sequence: TGTGCCAGCACCCCCTCTGGACAGGCGGTATTCTATGGCTACACCTTC. Translating it yields CASTPSGQAVFYGYTF.